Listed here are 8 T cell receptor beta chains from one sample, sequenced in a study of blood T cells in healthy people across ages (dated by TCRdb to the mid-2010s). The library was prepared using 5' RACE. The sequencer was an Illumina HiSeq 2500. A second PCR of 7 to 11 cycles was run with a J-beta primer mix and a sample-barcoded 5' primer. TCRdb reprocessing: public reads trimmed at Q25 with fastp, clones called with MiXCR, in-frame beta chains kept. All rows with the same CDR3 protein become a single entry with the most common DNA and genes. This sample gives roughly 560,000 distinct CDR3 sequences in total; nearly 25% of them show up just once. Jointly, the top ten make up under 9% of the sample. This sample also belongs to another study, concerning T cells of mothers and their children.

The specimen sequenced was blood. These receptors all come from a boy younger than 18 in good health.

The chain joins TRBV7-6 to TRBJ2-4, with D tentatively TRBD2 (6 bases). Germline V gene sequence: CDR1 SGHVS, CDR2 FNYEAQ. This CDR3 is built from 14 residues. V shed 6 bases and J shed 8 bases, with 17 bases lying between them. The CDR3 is CASSLREAGDIQYF. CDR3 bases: TGTGCCAGCAGTCTGAGGGAGGCTGGGGACATTCAGTACTTC.

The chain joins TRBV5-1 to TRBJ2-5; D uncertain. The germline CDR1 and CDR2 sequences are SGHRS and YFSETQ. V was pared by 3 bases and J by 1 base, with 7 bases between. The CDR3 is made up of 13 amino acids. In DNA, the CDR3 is TGCGCCAGCAGCTACTACTTCCAAGAGACCCAGTACTTC. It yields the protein CASSYYFQETQYF.

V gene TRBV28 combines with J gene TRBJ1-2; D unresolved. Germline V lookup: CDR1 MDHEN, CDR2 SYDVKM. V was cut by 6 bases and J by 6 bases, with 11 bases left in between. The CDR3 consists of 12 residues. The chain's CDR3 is CASRKGGHGYTF. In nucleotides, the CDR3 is TGTGCCAGCAGGAAGGGAGGCCATGGCTACACCTTC.

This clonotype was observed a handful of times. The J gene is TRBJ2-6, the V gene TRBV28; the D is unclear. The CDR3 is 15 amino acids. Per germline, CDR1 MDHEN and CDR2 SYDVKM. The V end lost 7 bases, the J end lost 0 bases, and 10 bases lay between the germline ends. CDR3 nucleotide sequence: TGTGCCAGCACGATACGAAGCTCTGGGGCCAACGTCCTGACTTTC. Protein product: CASTIRSSGANVLTF.

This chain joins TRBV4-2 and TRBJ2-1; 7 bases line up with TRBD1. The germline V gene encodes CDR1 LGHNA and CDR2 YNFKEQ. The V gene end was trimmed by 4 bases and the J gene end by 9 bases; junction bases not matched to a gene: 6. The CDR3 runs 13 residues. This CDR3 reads CASSLGTVAEQFF. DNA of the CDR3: TGTGCCAGCAGCCTCGGGACAGTTGCTGAGCAGTTCTTC.

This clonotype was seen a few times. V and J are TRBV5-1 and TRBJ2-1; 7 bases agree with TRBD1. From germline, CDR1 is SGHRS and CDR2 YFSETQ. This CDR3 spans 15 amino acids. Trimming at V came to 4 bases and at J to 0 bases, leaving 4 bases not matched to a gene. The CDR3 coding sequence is TGCGCCAGCAGCGGTCGGGACAGCTCCTACAATGAGCAGTTCTTC. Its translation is CASSGRDSSYNEQFF.

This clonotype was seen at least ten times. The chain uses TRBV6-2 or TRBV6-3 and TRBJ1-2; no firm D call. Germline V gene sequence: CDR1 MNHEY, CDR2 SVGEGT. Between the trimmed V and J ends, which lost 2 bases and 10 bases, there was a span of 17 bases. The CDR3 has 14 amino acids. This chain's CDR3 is CASSYGQPMYNYTF. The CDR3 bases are TGTGCCAGCAGTTACGGGCAGCCTATGTATAACTACACCTTC.

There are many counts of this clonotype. In DNA, the CDR3 is TGCGCCAGCAGCCAAGCAGGGTTATGGGACATTCAGTACTTC. As protein: CASSQAGLWDIQYF. The chain links TRBV4-3 to TRBJ2-4, with D possibly matching TRBD1 (5 bases). The V gene lost 1 base and the J gene lost 8 bases, with 12 bases spanning the gap. CDR1 is LGHNA and CDR2 is YSLEER in the germline V gene. CDR3 length: 14 residues.